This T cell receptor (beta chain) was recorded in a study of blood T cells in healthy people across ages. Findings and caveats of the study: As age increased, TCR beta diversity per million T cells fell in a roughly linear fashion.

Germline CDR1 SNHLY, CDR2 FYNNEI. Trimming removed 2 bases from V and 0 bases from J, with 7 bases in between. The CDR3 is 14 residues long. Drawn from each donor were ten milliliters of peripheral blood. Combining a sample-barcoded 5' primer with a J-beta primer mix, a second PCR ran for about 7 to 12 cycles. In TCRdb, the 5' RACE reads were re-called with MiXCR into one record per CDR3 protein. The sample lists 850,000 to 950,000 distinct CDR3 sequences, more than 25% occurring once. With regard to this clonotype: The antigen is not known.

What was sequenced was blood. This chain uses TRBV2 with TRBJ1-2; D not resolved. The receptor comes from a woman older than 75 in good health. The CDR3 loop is CASSETDPNYGYTF. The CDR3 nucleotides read TGTGCCAGCAGTGAAACGGATCCTAACTATGGCTACACCTTC.